This TCR beta chain was recovered during a study of blood T cell repertoires in COVID-19. Study-level background: T cells, B-cell-depleted T cells, or PBMCs supplied cDNA or gDNA.

Germline trimming cut 4 bases from V and 5 bases from J; bases unmatched to any gene: 23. From germline, CDR1 is LGHDT and CDR2 YNNKEL (reference sequence). This CDR3 spans 22 amino acids. The cohort comprised adults aged about 18 to 89 years residing in 20 to 30 US areas. Allocation to cohorts depended on clinical history reported by the participants. In the source study's methods: Amplification from reference gene primers served as the basis for estimated nucleated cell counts. Repertoires were generated with immunoSEQ multiplex PCR, while TCRdb's copy carries only in-frame clones and drops some. V and J calls and clone size follow that table, whereas D and trimming were derived from the DNA. The data contain 250,000 to 300,000 clones, about nine tenths of them seen just once; the ten biggest clones take up roughly 1.1%.

This clonotype was sampled from a young woman who had recovered from COVID-19. The sample comprised PBMCs or T cells enriched from blood (not recorded which). This sequence joins TRBV3-1 (or the pseudogene TRBV3-2) and TRBJ2-1; 13 bases line up with TRBD2. This chain's CDR3 is CASSPDLRGWTSGSSIHNEQFF. The CDR3 DNA sequence: TGTGCCAGCAGCCCCGACTTGAGGGGCTGGACTAGCGGGAGTAGTATCCACAATGAGCAGTTCTTC.